This T cell receptor beta chain derives from a study of control samples from healthy donors and cancer patients. The germline CDR1 and CDR2 sequences are DFQATT and SNEGSKA (reference sequence). V shed 3 bases and J shed 1 base, with 14 bases lying between them. There are 15 residues in the CDR3. The data were produced by immunoSEQ multiplex PCR, yet TCRdb's version contains in-frame clones alone and is incomplete. The sample has about 54,000 clones; 95% to 96% are singletons. This TCR was sampled from a woman in her 30s in good health. Sequenced material: blood. The chain joins TRBV20-1 to TRBJ2-3; maybe TRBD1 (5 bases). The CDR3 spells CSASPTGHRTDTQYF. The CDR3, as DNA: TGCAGTGCTAGTCCTACAGGACACCGCACAGATACGCAGTATTTT.